A single sample gave rise to the 32 T cell receptor beta chains below, sequenced in a study of T cell responses to AZD1222 COVID-19 vaccine. Some clones are missing from TCRdb's copy, which holds only in-frame ones; the method was immunoSEQ multiplex PCR. The repertoire holds 100,000 to 120,000 clones, 82% seen once, with approximately 5% in the top ten. The sample here was peripheral blood, taken on day 0 of AZD1222 vaccination. The source of these receptors is an adult in good health.

The rearrangement links TRBV10-3 to TRBJ2-5; the match to TRBD2 covers 7 bases. The CDR3 has 15 residues. Germline V CDR1 and CDR2: ENHRY, SYGVKD. Unmatched junction bases numbered 6, after V lost 3 bases and J lost 2 bases. The CDR3 DNA reads as TGTGCCATCAGTGAACCCCCGGGGGGTCAAGAGACCCAGTACTTC. This gives the protein CAISEPPGGQETQYF.

V usage is TRBV7-2 and J usage is TRBJ1-5, with 7 bases matching TRBD1. The CDR3 sequence is 16 residues long. Germline values: CDR1 SGHTA, CDR2 FQGNSA. The ends lost 2 bases at V and 4 bases at J; junction bases unmatched: 8. CDR3 DNA: TGTGCCAGCAGCTTACGTCCAACAGGGGCAAATCAGCCCCAGCATTTT. It is translated as CASSLRPTGANQPQHF.

This clone was seen a few times. This CDR3 is CATLQGVYHSNQPQHF. DNA of the CDR3: TGTGCCACCCTGCAGGGGGTGTATCATAGCAATCAGCCCCAGCATTTT. The chain is built from TRBV24-1 and TRBJ1-5; the match to TRBD1 covers 7 bases. Germline V gene sequence: CDR1 KGHDR, CDR2 SFDVKD. V gave up 9 bases and J gave up 0 bases; unmatched junction bases: 10. The CDR3 totals 16 residues.

The chain is built from TRBV2 and TRBJ1-6, with 7 positions matching TRBD1. The CDR3 loop spans 16 amino acids. CDR1 and CDR2 from the germline V gene are SNHLY and FYNNEI. V shed 2 bases, J shed 3 bases, and the junction held 4 bases outside the gene matches. The DNA for the CDR3 is TGTGCCAGCAGTGAAACAGGGGCCCGCTATAATTCACCCCTCCACTTT. Protein product: CASSETGARYNSPLHF.

This rearrangement joins TRBV25-1 to TRBJ1-2; D call uncertain. CDR3 size: 12 residues. The V gene lost 10 bases and the J gene lost 4 bases, with 13 bases spanning the gap. Germline lookup yields CDR1 MGHDK and CDR2 SYGVNS. CDR3 residues: CATSMGTYGYTF. The CDR3 DNA is TGTGCCACCTCGATGGGAACCTATGGCTACACCTTC.

The J gene is TRBJ2-7, the V gene TRBV5-5; TRBD1 matches 8 bases. CDR1 and CDR2 (germline): SGHKS, YYEKEE (reference sequence). The CDR3 has 14 residues. V was pared by 4 bases and J by 6 bases, with 9 bases of the junction left unmatched. The CDR3 here is CASSPGTGPAEQYF. The CDR3 bases are TGTGCCAGCAGCCCGGGGACAGGACCTGCCGAGCAGTACTTC.

In DNA form, the CDR3 reads TGCGCCAGCAGCTTGCGCCAGGGTAGGAGCTATGGCTACACCTTC. Translation gives CASSLRQGRSYGYTF. The chain is built from TRBV5-1 and TRBJ1-2; possible D gene TRBD1, 5 bases. This CDR3 is built from 15 residues. V gave up 1 base and J gave up 4 bases, with 14 bases separating them. From germline, CDR1 is SGHRS and CDR2 YFSETQ. Full variable domain (remainder filled in from reference TRBV5-1 and TRBJ1-2): KAGVTQTPRYLIKTRGQQVTLSCSPISGHRSVSWYQQTPGQGLQFLFEYFSETQRNKGNFPGRFSGRQFSNSRSEMNVSTLELGDSALYLCASSLRQGRSYGYTFGSGTRLTVV.

The chain uses TRBV5-6 and TRBJ2-2, with 7 bases that match TRBD1. V lost 1 base to trimming and J lost 4 bases; unmatched junction nucleotides: 10. The CDR3 sequence is 17 residues long. Germline CDR1 and CDR2: SGHDT and YYEEEE. The CDR3 DNA follows: TGTGCCAGCAGCTTGCGCAGGACAGGTCTGGGCACCGGGGAGCTGTTTTTT. This gives the protein CASSLRRTGLGTGELFF.

The rearrangement uses TRBV6-5 and TRBJ1-6; 7 bases align to TRBD1. The CDR3 runs to 15 residues. Per the germline V gene, CDR1 is MNHEY and CDR2 is SVGAGI. The junction had 3 bases not matched to a gene; V was cut back by 5 bases and J by 2 bases. The CDR3 region has the DNA TGTGCCAGCAGTCGACAGGGCGCCTATAATTCACCCCTCCACTTT. Its protein product is CASSRQGAYNSPLHF.

J is TRBJ1-6 and V is TRBV27, with D possibly TRBD1 on 6 matching bases. CDR3 length: 15 amino acids. Trimming pared 3 bases from V and 8 bases from J, leaving 14 bases between. Germline assignment: CDR1 MNHEY and CDR2 SMNVEV (reference sequence). The DNA for the CDR3 is TGTGCCAGCAGTTTCGCAGGGGCTGTATATTCACCCCTCCACTTT. It translates to CASSFAGAVYSPLHF.

The chain employs TRBV4-2 and TRBJ2-1; D is undetermined. The V and J ends lost 0 bases and 0 bases respectively, with 3 bases between them. Germline V gives CDR1 LGHNA, CDR2 YNFKEQ. This CDR3 has 14 amino acids. The CDR3 spells CASSQDRSYNEQFF. The CDR3 DNA sequence: TGTGCCAGCAGCCAAGATCGCTCCTACAATGAGCAGTTCTTC.

This sequence joins TRBV10-3 and TRBJ1-1; the match to TRBD1 covers 7 bases. V was pared by 10 bases and J by 1 base, with 9 bases of the junction left unmatched. The CDR3 has 14 residues. Per germline, CDR1 ENHRY and CDR2 SYGVKD. As DNA, the CDR3 is TGTGCCACCTTCGTAGGGACAGAGAACACTGAAGCTTTCTTT. Translated, it gives CATFVGTENTEAFF.

The gene calls are TRBV6-4 and TRBJ2-3; 10 bases are shared with TRBD2. Germline assignment: CDR1 MRHNA and CDR2 SNTAGT. V shed 4 bases and J 3 bases; nucleotides not matched to a gene: 7. The CDR3 extends over 16 amino acids. CDR3: CASSVLAGAATDTQYF. The CDR3 nucleotides are TGTGCCAGCAGTGTTCTAGCGGGGGCCGCAACAGATACGCAGTATTTT.

This chain links TRBV14 with TRBJ2-2; 14 nucleotides match TRBD2. CDR1 and CDR2 from the germline V gene are SGHDN and FVKESK. Trimming took 0 bases from V and 3 from J; bases not matched to a gene: 6. The CDR3 consists of 19 residues. The CDR3 spells CASSQDMGLAGVYTGELFF. CDR3 nucleotides: TGTGCCAGCAGCCAAGACATGGGACTAGCGGGGGTGTACACCGGGGAGCTGTTTTTT.

This chain links TRBV15 with TRBJ2-2; 9 bases are a match to TRBD1. The V gene end was trimmed by 8 bases and the J gene end by 5 bases; junction bases not matched to a gene: 18. Germline CDR1 LNHNV, CDR2 YYDKDF (reference sequence). CDR3 length: 18 amino acids. This CDR3 reads CATRPHTGGAEVTGELFF. For the CDR3, the DNA is TGTGCCACCCGCCCACACACAGGGGGCGCAGAAGTTACCGGGGAGCTGTTTTTT.

The rearrangement uses TRBV5-5 and TRBJ1-3; D is undetermined. This CDR3 has 15 residues. Germline values: CDR1 SGHKS, CDR2 YYEKEE (reference sequence). V was clipped by 4 bases and J by 0 bases, with 11 bases between them. The CDR3 DNA is TGTGCCAGCAGCGGGAGGGCGATCTCTGGAAACACCATATATTTT. Translation gives CASSGRAISGNTIYF.

The chain is built from TRBV11-2 and TRBJ1-2; TRBD1 aligns across 7 bases. Germline CDR1 and CDR2: SGHAT and FQNNGV. V shed 4 bases, J shed 4 bases, and the junction held 9 bases outside the gene matches. The CDR3 contains 15 residues. CDR3 DNA: TGTGCCAGCAGCTCCACAGGGGACTCGGGCTATGGCTACACCTTC. Translation gives CASSSTGDSGYGYTF.

The gene calls are TRBV5-4 and TRBJ1-3, with 8 bases identical to TRBD1. The CDR3 has 14 amino acids. With V trimmed by 3 bases and J by 5 bases, 4 bases remained unmatched. Looked up from germline, CDR1 is SGHNT and CDR2 is YYREEE (reference sequence). In DNA form, the CDR3 reads TGTGCCAGCAGCTCTGACAGGGGCCGAAACACCATATATTTT. It is translated as CASSSDRGRNTIYF. Full variable domain (remainder filled in from reference TRBV5-4 and TRBJ1-3): ETGVTQSPTHLIKTRGQQVTLRCSSQSGHNTVSWYQQALGQGPQFIFQYYREEENGRGNFPPRFSGLQFPNYSSELNVNALELDDSALYLCASSSDRGRNTIYFGEGSWLTVV.

This clone was observed a few times. The sample holds other DNA sequences that translate to the same CDR3. V usage is TRBV5-1 and J usage is TRBJ2-3; 7 bases agree with TRBD2. Trimming took 1 base from V and 1 from J; bases not matched to a gene: 3. CDR3 size: 15 residues. Germline CDR1 and CDR2: SGHRS and YFSETQ. CDR3 residues: CASSLRGVRTDTQYF. DNA for the CDR3: TGCGCCAGCAGCTTGCGGGGGGTCCGCACAGATACGCAGTATTTT.

The rearrangement uses TRBV20-1 and TRBJ2-7; D uncertain. Germline CDR1 is DFQATT and CDR2 is SNEGSKA (reference sequence). V dropped 6 bases and J dropped 10 bases, with 16 bases sitting between them. The length of the CDR3 is 11 residues. The CDR3 sequence: CSARTRANQYF. Written as DNA, the CDR3 is TGCAGTGCCAGGACCCGGGCCAACCAGTACTTC.

This chain uses TRBV27 with TRBJ1-2; D might be TRBD1 (5 bases). CDR1 MNHEY and CDR2 SMNVEV come from the germline V gene (reference sequence). Trimming stripped 6 bases from V and 3 bases from J, with 14 bases between. There are 14 residues in the CDR3. The CDR3 spells CASRKQDIDYGYTF. The DNA for the CDR3 is TGTGCCAGCAGAAAACAGGACATTGACTATGGCTACACCTTC.

This rearrangement joins TRBV5-6 to TRBJ2-7; 7 bases map to TRBD1. This CDR3 is built from 14 residues. Germline CDR1 reads SGHDT; CDR2 reads YYEEEE. Unmatched junction bases numbered 10, after V lost 4 bases and J lost 6 bases. In nucleotides, the CDR3 is TGTGCCAGCAGCCCGGACGAGGGGGCTGGCGAGCAGTACTTC. Translating gives CASSPDEGAGEQYF.

J is TRBJ2-5 and V is TRBV7-7; 13 positions match TRBD2. V lost 5 bases and J lost 5; bases outside the gene matches: 8. Germline V gene data show CDR1 as SSHAT and CDR2 as FNYEAQ (reference sequence). The CDR3 is 16 amino acids. The CDR3 nucleotides read TGTGCCAGCAGCCCGGGACTAGCGGGGCTTGGCGAGACCCAGTACTTC. This gives the protein CASSPGLAGLGETQYF.

The chain combines TRBV4-3 with TRBJ2-3, with a possible D match to TRBD1 (5 bases). Trimming pared 4 bases from V and 0 bases from J, leaving 11 bases between. CDR1 and CDR2 from the germline V gene are LGHNA and YSLEER. The CDR3 totals 15 residues. The CDR3 DNA reads TGCGCCAGCAGCCCAGACAGTTCTAGCACAGATACGCAGTATTTT. Amino acids: CASSPDSSSTDTQYF.

The J gene is TRBJ1-2, the V gene TRBV6-5; a weak D match, TRBD1 (5 bases). Trimming stripped 1 base from V and 4 bases from J, with 10 bases between. CDR3 size: 14 residues. Germline CDR1 MNHEY, CDR2 SVGAGI. The CDR3 DNA reads as TGTGCCAGCAGTTACTTCTCAGGGAGCTATGGCTACACCTTC. It translates to CASSYFSGSYGYTF.

J is TRBJ1-2 and V is TRBV21-1. TRBV21-1 is designated a pseudogene. The CDR3 loop spans 12 amino acids. The CDR3 bases are TGTGCCAGAGGTGGGATTCGGTATGGCTACACCTTC. Residues: CARGGIRYGYTF.

V and J are TRBV18 and TRBJ1-1; D not certain. V lost 1 base and J lost 0, with 12 bases in between. Germline V gene lookup returns CDR1 KGHSH and CDR2 LQKENI. This CDR3 is 16 amino acids long. CDR3 amino acids: CASSPLVGQVNTEAFF. The CDR3 DNA sequence: TGTGCCAGCTCACCACTCGTCGGGCAGGTGAACACTGAAGCTTTCTTT.

The CDR3 spells CASSELAGAGELFF. In DNA, the CDR3 is TGTGCCAGCAGTGAACTGGCGGGGGCCGGGGAGCTGTTTTTT. The rearrangement uses TRBV6-1 and TRBJ2-2; 7 bases are shared with TRBD2. Germline-derived CDR1 and CDR2 are MNHNS and SASEGT. With 2 bases clipped from V and 6 bases from J, the junction kept 3 bases outside the gene matches. The CDR3 consists of 14 residues.

This clone was seen just once. Here the CDR3 DNA reads TGTGCCAGCAGTGAAGCCCGGGGGGCCGGTGAAGCTTTCTTT. This codes for CASSEARGAGEAFF. V usage is TRBV6-1 and J usage is TRBJ1-1, with D tentatively TRBD1 (6 bases). Germline CDR1 and CDR2: MNHNS and SASEGT. With 0 bases removed from V and 7 bases from J, the gap between germline ends came to 12 bases. The CDR3 covers 14 residues.

This rearrangement joins TRBV5-6 to TRBJ2-7; D might be TRBD2 (6 bases). This CDR3 region has 14 residues. CDR1 is SGHDT and CDR2 is YYEEEE in the germline V gene. Trimming left V 2 bases short and J 3 bases short, with 12 bases between. The CDR3 spells CASSFPGLGYEQYF. Written as DNA, the CDR3 is TGTGCCAGCAGCTTCCCGGGACTGGGCTACGAGCAGTACTTC.

The chain combines TRBV12-3 or TRBV12-4 with TRBJ1-1, with 8 bases fitting TRBD1. V shed 5 bases and J 10 bases; nucleotides not matched to a gene: 9. This CDR3 contains 13 residues. The CDR3 region is CASSLVRDRRAFF. In nucleotides, the CDR3 is TGTGCCAGCAGTCTAGTCCGGGACAGGCGAGCTTTCTTT.

The chain couples TRBV3-1 (or the pseudogene TRBV3-2) to TRBJ2-3; TRBD1 matches at 9 bases. Germline V lookup: CDR1 LGHDT, CDR2 YNNKEL (reference sequence). CDR3 size: 15 residues. V lost 0 bases to trimming and J lost 5 bases; unmatched junction nucleotides: 3. CDR3 DNA sequence: TGTGCCAGCAGCCAAGAAGGGACAGGGAAAGATACGCAGTATTTT. Protein: CASSQEGTGKDTQYF.